Listed here are 3 T cell receptor beta chains from one sample, sequenced in a study of blood T cell repertoires in COVID-19. Repertoires were generated with immunoSEQ multiplex PCR, while TCRdb's copy carries only in-frame clones and drops some. The sample consists of 120,000 or so clones, 83% of them appearing once. Specimen: peripheral blood. These receptors came from an older man with active or convalescent COVID-19.

The chain is built from TRBV11-2 and TRBJ1-3; a weak D match, TRBD1 (6 bases). The CDR3 loop spans 15 amino acids. With 2 bases removed from V and 4 bases from J, the gap between germline ends came to 12 bases. The V gene's germline CDR1 is SGHAT and CDR2 FQNNGV. CDR3 amino acids: CASSLIRTAGNTIYF. CDR3 coding DNA: TGTGCCAGCAGCTTAATCAGGACAGCAGGAAACACCATATATTTT.

This CDR3 reads CASSLLQDSLSYEQYF. CDR3 in DNA: TGTGCCAGCAGCTTACTCCAGGACAGCCTCTCCTACGAGCAGTACTTC. The chain uses TRBV5-6 and TRBJ2-7, with D possibly matching TRBD1 (6 bases). Germline CDR1 SGHDT, CDR2 YYEEEE. Trimming took 2 bases from V and 0 from J, leaving 15 bases between them. CDR3 length: 16 residues.

The J gene is TRBJ2-7, the V gene TRBV18; 9 nucleotides agree with TRBD1. The ends lost 2 bases at V and 4 bases at J; junction bases unmatched: 6. The germline gives CDR1 KGHSH, CDR2 LQKENI. The CDR3 is 15 residues long. DNA of the CDR3: TGTGCCAGCTCACCAATGGGACAGGGAGGGTACGAGCAGTACTTC. Encoded protein: CASSPMGQGGYEQYF.